Listed below are T cell receptor beta chains from one sample, sequenced in a study of OX40 agonist ivuxolimab in advanced cancers. Clones were read by immunoSEQ multiplex PCR, and TCRdb kept only the in-frame ones, dropping some. The repertoire holds 36,000 or so clones, with 80% to 90% as singletons. The sample in question was CD4+ or CD8+ T cells sorted from blood, obtained in a trial of the OX40 agonist ivuxolimab. All receptors come from an adult with an advanced solid tumor such as melanoma, head and neck, liver or kidney cancer. The CDR3 runs from the conserved cysteine through the conserved F or W. A D gene is named only where the DNA matches it firmly. Only part of the rows carry a size: once, few, many, or a class if the clone is expanded.

J gene | clone size | V gene | D gene | CDR3 protein | CDR3 DNA
TRBJ2-1 | . | TRBV6-6 | TRBD1 | CASSLNRGKIYNEQFF | TGTGCCAGCAGTTTAAACAGGGGCAAGATTTACAATGAGCAGTTCTTC
TRBJ1-2 | few | TRBV6-1 | . | CASSRTGQGGYGYTF | TGTGCCAGCAGTAGAACCGGCCAGGGTGGCTATGGCTACACCTTC
TRBJ1-1 | . | TRBV10-3 | . | CAISESGLGYSTEAFF | TGTGCCATCAGTGAGTCGGGTCTTGGTTACAGCACTGAAGCTTTCTTT
TRBJ2-1 | . | TRBV21-1 | . | CASSKEGTSGRGLYNEQFF | TGTGCCAGCAGCAAAGAGGGGACTAGCGGGAGGGGGCTCTACAATGAGCAGTTCTTC
TRBJ1-2 | . | TRBV27 | TRBD1 | CASSPWTGGYGYTF | TGTGCCAGCAGTCCCTGGACAGGGGGCTATGGCTACACCTTC
TRBJ2-1 | . | TRBV14 | TRBD1 | CASSRRTGNEQFF | TGTGCCAGCAGCCGCCGGACAGGCAATGAGCAGTTCTTC
TRBJ2-3 | . | TRBV4-3 | TRBD2 | CASSQTSGGEDTQYF | TGCGCCAGCAGCCAAACTAGCGGGGGGGAGGATACGCAGTATTTT
TRBJ2-5 | . | TRBV5-1 | . | CASSYQETQYF | TGCGCCAGCAGCTACCAAGAGACCCAGTACTTC
TRBJ2-3 | . | TRBV5-1 | . | CASSLEGLEDTQYF | TGCGCCAGCAGCTTGGAGGGTCTGGAAGATACGCAGTATTTT
TRBJ2-5 | . | TRBV6-5 | . | CASVSLTRETQYF | TGTGCCAGCGTGTCCCTTACGAGGGAGACCCAGTACTTC
TRBJ2-7 | . | TRBV15 | . | CATSRDLGTYEQYF | TGTGCCACCAGCAGAGATCTCGGAACGTACGAGCAGTACTTC
TRBJ2-5 | . | TRBV21-1 | . | CASSKALRGEVTQYF | TGTGCCAGCAGCAAAGCGCTAAGGGGGGAGGTGACCCAGTACTTC
TRBJ2-4 | . | TRBV6-5 | TRBD1 | CASSAQQGAKNIQYF | TGTGCCAGCAGTGCCCAACAGGGGGCCAAAAACATTCAGTACTTC
TRBJ2-1 | . | TRBV27 | . | CASRSLAFYNEQFF | TGTGCCAGTCGATCGCTAGCGTTTTACAATGAGCAGTTCTTC
TRBJ1-5 | . | TRBV19 | TRBD1 | CASRGQGRNNQPQHF | TGTGCCAGTAGGGGACAGGGTAGGAACAATCAGCCCCAGCATTTT
TRBJ2-3 | medium-sized | TRBV6-6 | . | CASSETGPDTQYF | TGTGCCAGCTCGGAGACCGGCCCAGATACGCAGTATTTT
TRBJ1-1 | . | TRBV5-4 | TRBD1 | CASSSKIGQGNTEAFF | TGTGCCAGCAGCTCCAAAATCGGACAGGGGAACACTGAAGCTTTCTTT
TRBJ1-6 | once | TRBV23-1 | . | CASSQESSYNSPLHF | TGCGCCAGCAGTCAAGAGAGCTCCTATAATTCACCCCTCCACTTT
TRBJ1-2 | . | TRBV5-1 | TRBD1 | CASSLAQGDYTF | TGCGCCAGCAGCTTGGCACAGGGGGACTACACCTTC
TRBJ2-7 | . | TRBV18 | TRBD2 | CASSPRGTSGYEQYF | TGTGCCAGCTCACCTCGGGGGACTAGCGGCTACGAGCAGTACTTC
TRBJ2-5 | few | TRBV2 | . | CASKLKVTVQETQYF | TGTGCCAGCAAACTTAAAGTTACAGTACAAGAGACCCAGTACTTC
TRBJ1-5 | . | TRBV28 | TRBD1 | CASTIGGQGGNQPQHF | TGTGCCAGCACCATTGGGGGGCAGGGGGGCAATCAGCCCCAGCATTTT
TRBJ2-3 | once | TRBV9 | . | CASSVVYGSGTDTQYF | TGTGCCAGCAGCGTAGTGTACGGGAGCGGTACAGATACGCAGTATTTT
TRBJ1-5 | . | TRBV6-6 | TRBD1 | CASRSETGLNQPQHF | TGTGCCAGCCGAAGCGAGACAGGGCTCAATCAGCCCCAGCATTTT
TRBJ2-7 | . | TRBV5-1 | TRBD2 | CASSSGGPSGSYEQYF | TGCGCCAGCAGCTCGGGTGGTCCTAGCGGGAGCTACGAGCAGTACTTC
TRBJ2-2 | once | TRBV4-2 | TRBD1 | CASSPTGGQGDTGELFF | TGTGCCAGCAGCCCCACCGGCGGACAGGGGGACACCGGGGAGCTGTTTTTT
TRBJ2-7 | . | TRBV5-1 | TRBD1 | CASSLERQGSSYEQYF | TGCGCCAGCAGCTTGGAGAGACAGGGAAGCTCCTACGAGCAGTACTTC
TRBJ2-3 | few | TRBV11-2 | TRBD2 | CASSPRTSITDTQYF | TGTGCCAGCAGCCCGAGGACTAGCATCACAGATACGCAGTATTTT
TRBJ1-1 | . | TRBV19 | TRBD1 | CASSIGKGQGTFF | TGTGCCAGTAGTATCGGTAAGGGACAGGGGACTTTCTTT
TRBJ1-1 | . | TRBV5-1 | TRBD1 | CASRITSGTAIEAFF | TGCGCCAGCAGAATAACTTCCGGGACAGCCATTGAAGCTTTCTTT
TRBJ1-3 | . | TRBV14 | . | CASSQAGARTDTIYF | TGTGCCAGCAGCCAAGCCGGGGCAAGAACGGACACCATATATTTT
TRBJ1-5 | once | TRBV7-8 | TRBD1 | CASSNPDRRHQPQHF | TGTGCCAGCAGCAATCCGGACAGGAGACATCAGCCCCAGCATTTT
TRBJ2-4 | few | TRBV19 | TRBD1 | CASSIDTGGSRAKNIQYF | TGTGCCAGTAGTATAGATACAGGGGGGTCGAGAGCCAAAAACATTCAGTACTTC
TRBJ1-2 | . | TRBV18 | . | CASSPLDRSNYGYTF | TGTGCCAGCTCACCACTCGACCGATCTAACTATGGCTACACCTTC
TRBJ1-1 | . | TRBV7-2 | . | CASSLEGRGSSEAFF | TGTGCCAGCAGCTTAGAGGGCAGGGGAAGTTCTGAAGCTTTCTTT
TRBJ1-5 | . | TRBV7-2 | . | CASSLAYGNQPQHF | TGTGCCAGCAGCTTAGCGTACGGGAATCAGCCCCAGCATTTT
TRBJ2-5 | . | TRBV6-5 | . | CASSYSRRGQETQYF | TGTGCCAGCAGTTACTCAAGGAGGGGGCAGGAGACCCAGTACTTC
TRBJ2-7 | once | TRBV5-5 | . | CASSRQTGTIYEQYF | TGTGCCAGCAGCCGTCAGACAGGGACTATATACGAGCAGTACTTC
TRBJ1-6 | once | TRBV9 | TRBD1 | CASSVGAGGSLHF | TGTGCCAGCAGCGTAGGGGCAGGGGGAAGTCTCCACTTT
TRBJ2-7 | . | TRBV9 | . | CASSPQGAYEQYF | TGTGCCAGCAGCCCACAGGGTGCCTACGAGCAGTACTTC
TRBJ1-1 | . | TRBV9 | . | CASTRTTTWGDTEAFF | TGTGCCAGCACCCGAACGACGACCTGGGGGGACACTGAAGCTTTCTTT
TRBJ2-1 | . | TRBV7-2 | TRBD2 | CASSRLGTSGTYNEQFF | TGTGCCAGCAGCCGACTAGGGACTAGCGGGACCTACAATGAGCAGTTCTTC
TRBJ1-5 | . | TRBV6-5 | . | CASTQGPPSNQPQHF | TGTGCCAGCACCCAAGGACCTCCTAGCAATCAGCCCCAGCATTTT
TRBJ2-7 | . | TRBV5-5 | . | CASSSPPTGTYEQYF | TGTGCCAGCAGCTCCCCCCCGACGGGAACCTACGAGCAGTACTTC
TRBJ1-2 | . | TRBV4-1 | . | CASSQDHWRQGQNGYTF | TGCGCCAGCAGCCAAGATCATTGGCGCCAGGGTCAGAATGGCTACACCTTC
TRBJ1-6 | . | TRBV27 | TRBD1 | CASRAPTGRFHF | TGTGCCAGCAGAGCCCCGACAGGGAGGTTCCACTTT
TRBJ1-1 | . | TRBV5-1 | . | CASSGGRMNTEAFF | TGCGCCAGCAGCGGGGGCAGAATGAACACTGAAGCTTTCTTT
TRBJ2-7 | once | TRBV5-1 | . | CASSLGAGVYEQYF | TGCGCCAGCAGCTTGGGGGCAGGAGTATACGAGCAGTACTTC
TRBJ2-1 | . | TRBV11-2 | . | CASSKLGELVYEQFF | TGTGCCAGCAGCAAATTAGGGGAACTAGTGTATGAGCAGTTCTTC
TRBJ2-7 | . | TRBV27 | TRBD2 | CASSPSGRSSYEQYF | TGTGCCAGCAGCCCTAGCGGGAGGAGCTCCTACGAGCAGTACTTC
TRBJ2-1 | . | TRBV5-1 | TRBD2 | CASSFGGSGMLSYNEQFF | TGCGCCAGCAGCTTTGGGGGTAGCGGGATGCTCTCCTACAATGAGCAGTTCTTC
TRBJ2-3 | few | TRBV11-2 | . | CASSPYRDRITDTQYF | TGCGCCAGCAGCCCCTACCGAGACAGGATAACAGATACGCAGTATTTT
TRBJ2-7 | . | TRBV28 | . | CASSTGRIDEQYF | TGTGCCAGCAGTACAGGGAGAATCGACGAGCAGTACTTC
TRBJ2-5 | . | TRBV2 | . | CASITDREETQYF | TGTGCCAGCATAACCGACAGAGAAGAGACCCAGTACTTC
TRBJ1-1 | . | TRBV14 | . | CASSQEVHTEAFF | TGTGCCAGCAGCCAAGAGGTGCACACTGAAGCTTTCTTT
TRBJ1-3 | . | TRBV11-2 | . | CASSLVGPGPGNTIYF | TGTGCCAGCAGCTTAGTAGGACCGGGCCCTGGAAACACCATATATTTT
TRBJ1-2 | . | TRBV5-1 | . | CASRKDGSTTNYGYTF | TGCGCCAGCAGGAAGGACGGATCGACAACCAACTATGGCTACACCTTC
TRBJ1-5 | . | TRBV6-1 | TRBD1 | CASSEDRGGNQPQHF | TGTGCCAGCAGTGAAGACAGGGGAGGCAATCAGCCCCAGCATTTT
TRBJ1-3 | . | TRBV5-4 | . | CASSLAAQENTIYF | TGTGCCAGCAGCTTAGCAGCACAGGAAAACACCATATATTTT